A selection of T cell receptor beta chains follows, all from one sample in a study of cytomegalovirus exposure and HLA in healthy donors. Using immunoSEQ multiplex PCR, the repertoire was profiled, and TCRdb retains in-frame clones only, with some absent. The sample carries approximately 110,000 clones, over 65% recorded once. The sample taken for sequencing was PBMCs. All receptors derive from a woman in her thirties or forties in good health and CMV-seropositive. CDR3s include the opening cysteine and the closing phenylalanine or tryptophan. The order of the fields is CDR3 length, D gene, clone size, J gene, V gene, CDR3 DNA, CDR3 protein. The D gene is left open where the match is weak. Clone size is stated in some rows and not others, as once, few, many or a class when expanded.

cdr3_length: 13; d_call: TRBD1; clone_size: .; j_call: TRBJ2-1; v_call: TRBV9; cdr3_nt: TGTGCCAGCAGCCTAGGGACAGCTAATGAGCAGTTCTTC; cdr3_aa: CASSLGTANEQFF
cdr3_length: 16; d_call: TRBD2; clone_size: few; j_call: TRBJ2-5; v_call: TRBV2; cdr3_nt: TGTGCCAGCAGCAATTTACTAGCGGGAGGGCGGGAGACCCAGTACTTC; cdr3_aa: CASSNLLAGGRETQYF
cdr3_length: 16; d_call: TRBD2; clone_size: .; j_call: TRBJ2-7; v_call: TRBV30; cdr3_nt: TGTGCCTGGAGTGGATCTCTAGCGGGAGGTTACTACGAGCAGTACTTC; cdr3_aa: CAWSGSLAGGYYEQYF
cdr3_length: 16; d_call: .; clone_size: .; j_call: TRBJ1-1; v_call: TRBV19; cdr3_nt: TGTGCCAGTAGTATTATATGGGGCCGCGGGAACACTGAAGCTTTCTTT; cdr3_aa: CASSIIWGRGNTEAFF
cdr3_length: 15; d_call: TRBD2; clone_size: .; j_call: TRBJ2-3; v_call: TRBV2; cdr3_nt: TGTGCCAGCAGTCCACTAGCGCAGGACACAGATACGCAGTATTTT; cdr3_aa: CASSPLAQDTDTQYF
cdr3_length: 15; d_call: TRBD2; clone_size: few; j_call: TRBJ2-7; v_call: TRBV2; cdr3_nt: TGTGCCAGCAGTCCTTTGGTAGCGGGACTGAGCGAGCAGTACTTC; cdr3_aa: CASSPLVAGLSEQYF
cdr3_length: 14; d_call: TRBD1; clone_size: .; j_call: TRBJ2-3; v_call: TRBV7-3; cdr3_nt: TGTGCCAGCAGCTTTACAGGGGATTATGATACGCAGTATTTT; cdr3_aa: CASSFTGDYDTQYF
cdr3_length: 19; d_call: .; clone_size: .; j_call: TRBJ2-6; v_call: TRBV19; cdr3_nt: TGTGCCAGTGGAGGGGGCAGGGGTTCCTCTCTCTCTGGGGCCAACGTCCTGACTTTC; cdr3_aa: CASGGGRGSSLSGANVLTF
cdr3_length: 17; d_call: .; clone_size: few; j_call: TRBJ1-6; v_call: TRBV7-8; cdr3_nt: TGTGCCAGCAGCTTAAAGCCACAAGGAGTACTTTCTTCACCCCTCCACTTT; cdr3_aa: CASSLKPQGVLSSPLHF
cdr3_length: 16; d_call: TRBD2; clone_size: .; j_call: TRBJ2-7; v_call: TRBV9; cdr3_nt: TGTGCCAGCAGCCCTAGAGGCCTAGCGGGAGCGGTAGAGCAGTACTTC; cdr3_aa: CASSPRGLAGAVEQYF
cdr3_length: 15; d_call: TRBD1; clone_size: once; j_call: TRBJ2-7; v_call: TRBV6-1; cdr3_nt: TGTGCCAGCAGTGAACCGGACAGGGAAACCTACGAGCAGTACTTC; cdr3_aa: CASSEPDRETYEQYF
cdr3_length: 16; d_call: .; clone_size: .; j_call: TRBJ2-3; v_call: TRBV29-1; cdr3_nt: TGCAGCGTTGAAGATCTTATTACCGGGGGCACAGATACGCAGTATTTT; cdr3_aa: CSVEDLITGGTDTQYF
cdr3_length: 18; d_call: .; clone_size: once; j_call: TRBJ2-3; v_call: TRBV19; cdr3_nt: TGTGCCAGTAGTATTAGAGGATGGGGGGATGGGGGCACAGATACGCAGTATTTT; cdr3_aa: CASSIRGWGDGGTDTQYF
cdr3_length: 12; d_call: .; clone_size: .; j_call: TRBJ2-7; v_call: TRBV13; cdr3_nt: TGTGCCAGCAGCTTAAGCTTTACCGAGCAGTACTTC; cdr3_aa: CASSLSFTEQYF
cdr3_length: 15; d_call: .; clone_size: .; j_call: TRBJ1-1; v_call: TRBV5-6; cdr3_nt: TGTGCCAGCAGCTTGGTCGGGACACTGAACACTGAAGCTTTCTTT; cdr3_aa: CASSLVGTLNTEAFF
cdr3_length: 14; d_call: TRBD1; clone_size: .; j_call: TRBJ1-5; v_call: TRBV7-8; cdr3_nt: TGTGCCAGCAGCTTAGTACAGGGGAATCAGCCCCAGCATTTT; cdr3_aa: CASSLVQGNQPQHF
cdr3_length: 13; d_call: .; clone_size: once; j_call: TRBJ2-7; v_call: TRBV7-9; cdr3_nt: TGTGCCAGCAGCCCGACAGGGGAGGGGGAGCAGTACTTC; cdr3_aa: CASSPTGEGEQYF
cdr3_length: 13; d_call: .; clone_size: few; j_call: TRBJ1-2; v_call: TRBV28; cdr3_nt: TGTGCCAGCAGTTTTCAGGGTGACTATGGCTACACCTTC; cdr3_aa: CASSFQGDYGYTF
cdr3_length: 15; d_call: .; clone_size: .; j_call: TRBJ1-4; v_call: TRBV7-9; cdr3_nt: TGTTCCAGCAGATCTACAGGGTCCGAGGGGGAAAAACTGTTTTTT; cdr3_aa: CSSRSTGSEGEKLFF